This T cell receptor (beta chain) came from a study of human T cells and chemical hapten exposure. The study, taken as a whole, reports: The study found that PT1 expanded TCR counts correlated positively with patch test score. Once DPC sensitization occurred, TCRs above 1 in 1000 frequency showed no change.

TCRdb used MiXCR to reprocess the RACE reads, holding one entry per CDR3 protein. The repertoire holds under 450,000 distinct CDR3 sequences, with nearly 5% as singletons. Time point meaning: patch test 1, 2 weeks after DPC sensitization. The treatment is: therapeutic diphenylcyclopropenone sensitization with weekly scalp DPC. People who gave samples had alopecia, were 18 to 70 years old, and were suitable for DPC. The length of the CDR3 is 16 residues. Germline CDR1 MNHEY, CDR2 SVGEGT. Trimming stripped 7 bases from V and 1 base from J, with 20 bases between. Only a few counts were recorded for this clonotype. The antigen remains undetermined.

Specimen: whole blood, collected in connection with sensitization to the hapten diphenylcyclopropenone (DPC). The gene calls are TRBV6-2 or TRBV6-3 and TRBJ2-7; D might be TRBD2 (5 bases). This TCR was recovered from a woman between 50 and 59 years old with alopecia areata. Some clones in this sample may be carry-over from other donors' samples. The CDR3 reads CASTPPDGRESYEQYF. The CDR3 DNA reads TGTGCCAGCACCCCCCCCGACGGACGGGAATCCTACGAGCAGTACTTC.